These T cell receptor beta chains were read from a single sample in a study of siplizumab effects on memory and regulatory T cells. Here immunoSEQ multiplex PCR was the method, and the copy in TCRdb shows in-frame clones only, minus some. The repertoire has about 120,000 clones, roughly 95% of them found once; the top ten carry approximately 0.17%. Material for sequencing was non-Treg CD4+ T cells sorted from blood. These receptors came from a human donor in good health. Both conserved end residues are trimmed from each CDR3. Fields, in order: V gene, CDR3 protein.

>TRBV10-1
ASSESSPPDRGQNYGYT
>TRBV21-1
ASSKDRETQY
>TRBV4-1
ASSLYRGTNEKLF
>TRBV5-6
ASSHTDTQY
>TRBV11-2
ASSFARLSGTQY
>TRBV4-1
ASSQSLAGGRETQY
>TRBV7-3
ASSLFYSYEQY
>TRBV4-1
ASSLPPTAGNTIY
>TRBV27
ASSHVP
>TRBV11-2
ASSLAQFWGNSPLH